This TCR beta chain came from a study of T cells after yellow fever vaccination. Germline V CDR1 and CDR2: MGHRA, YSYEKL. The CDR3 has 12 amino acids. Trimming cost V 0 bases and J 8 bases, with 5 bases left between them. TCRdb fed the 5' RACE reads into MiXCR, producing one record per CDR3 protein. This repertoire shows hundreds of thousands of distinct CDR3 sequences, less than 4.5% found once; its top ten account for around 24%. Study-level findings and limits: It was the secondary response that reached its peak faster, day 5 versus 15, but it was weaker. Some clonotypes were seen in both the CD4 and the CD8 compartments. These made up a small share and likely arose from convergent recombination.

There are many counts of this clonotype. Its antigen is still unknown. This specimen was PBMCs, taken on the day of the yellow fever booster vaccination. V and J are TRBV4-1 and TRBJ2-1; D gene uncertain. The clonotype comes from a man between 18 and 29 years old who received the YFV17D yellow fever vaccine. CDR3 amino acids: CASSQEGDEQFF. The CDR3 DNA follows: TGCGCCAGCAGCCAAGAAGGCGATGAGCAGTTCTTC.